These T cell receptor beta chains were read from a single sample in a study of cytotoxic CD8 clonotypes in ibrutinib-treated CLL. Method: immunoSEQ multiplex PCR; TCRdb's copy keeps in-frame clones and lacks some. The sample consists of approximately 190,000 clones, approximately 70% of them appearing once. Sequencing used PBMCs, obtained after 12 months of ibrutinib treatment. The origin of the receptors is a human donor with chronic lymphocytic leukemia. The CDR3 runs from the conserved cysteine through the conserved F or W. Each record gives: J gene, clone size, D gene, V gene, CDR3 DNA, CDR3 protein. The D gene is left open where the match is weak. Part of the rows lack a size; the others show once, few, many or a class for expanded clones.

TRBJ1-1,-,TRBD1,TRBV6-5,TGTGCCAGCAATGAGGACAGGGCTTCTTCCGAAGCTTTCTTT,CASNEDRASSEAFF
TRBJ1-1,-,-,TRBV11-3,TGTGCCAGCAGCAAGGGGCGGGGGAAAGCTTTCTTT,CASSKGRGKAFF
TRBJ1-4,few,-,TRBV11-2,TGTGCCAGCACTTTAACTAATGAAAAACTGTTTTTT,CASTLTNEKLFF
TRBJ2-1,-,-,TRBV5-6,TGTGCCAGCAGCTTGGTAGACAATGAGCAGTTCTTC,CASSLVDNEQFF
TRBJ1-4,-,-,TRBV9,TGTGCCAGCAGCGCAAACAGAGGTGAAAAACTGTTTTTT,CASSANRGEKLFF
TRBJ1-5,-,-,TRBV28,TGTGCCAGCAGTTTACTTGATGTAATACAGCCCCAGCATTTT,CASSLLDVIQPQHF
TRBJ2-3,-,TRBD2,TRBV7-9,TGTGCCAGCAGCCTTCGGGGGGAGACAGATACGCAGTATTTT,CASSLRGETDTQYF
TRBJ1-2,-,-,TRBV29-1,TGCAGCGTTGAAAAGGGGCAGGGACGAGATGGCTACACCTTC,CSVEKGQGRDGYTF
TRBJ1-3,few,-,TRBV4-1,TGCGCCAGCAGCCGTGTGGGACAAAACACCATATATTTT,CASSRVGQNTIYF
TRBJ2-3,-,-,TRBV7-3,TGTGCCAGCAGCTTAGGTCCAACTACGCAGTATTTT,CASSLGPTTQYF
TRBJ2-7,many,TRBD1,TRBV6-5,TGTGCCAGCAGTTCGGCAGGGGGCGGCAAATACGAGCAGTACTTC,CASSSAGGGKYEQYF
TRBJ2-6,few,-,TRBV25-1,TGTGCCAGCAGTCTTCGGAGCTCTGGGGCCAACGTCCTGACTTTC,CASSLRSSGANVLTF